Listed below are T cell receptor beta chains from one sample, sequenced in a study of breast tumors, draining lymph nodes, adjacent tissues. TCRdb redid the calling of the multiplex PCR reads with MiXCR, one entry per CDR3 protein. In the table there are more than 200,000 distinct CDR3 sequences, 32% of which are singletons. The sequenced sample consisted of axillary lymph node tissue. These receptors were obtained from a female donor with breast cancer. Some clones in this sample may be carry-over from other donors' samples. The CDR3 runs from the conserved cysteine through the conserved F or W. The D gene is left open where the match is weak. Part of the rows lack a size; the others show once, few, many or a class for expanded clones.

many TRBJ2-1 18 TRBD1 TRBV24-1 CATSGIQGAGSSYNEQFF
many TRBJ2-1 15 NA TRBV7-6 CASSWAGGMKNEQFF
few TRBJ1-1 13 NA TRBV12-3/TRBV12-4 CASSGRQNTEAFF
many TRBJ2-7 18 TRBD2 TRBV20-1 CSARDSRLAGSFSYEQYF
NA TRBJ1-3 15 NA TRBV7-9 CASSLVSISGNTIHF
many TRBJ1-3 18 NA TRBV19 CASSIPSGVRGPGNTIYF
many TRBJ1-6 16 NA TRBV7-6 CASSRGLNLPDSPLHF
NA TRBJ2-6 14 NA TRBV24-1 CATLNASRANVLTF
many TRBJ2-3 15 NA TRBV6-5 CASSYSSLSTDTQYF
many TRBJ2-7 13 NA TRBV5-4 CASSWGGTDEQYF
many TRBJ1-5 15 NA TRBV6-5 CASSHSIGSGQPQHF
many TRBJ2-1 13 NA TRBV11-3 CASSFSGDTEQFF
many TRBJ2-1 14 NA TRBV7-6 CASSLAVSLDEQFF